This section outlines one T cell receptor beta chain sequence together with its context. The CDR3 sequence is 15 residues long. This specimen belongs to a study of T cell changes during pregnancy in multiple sclerosis. Assay: immunoSEQ multiplex PCR; the TCRdb copy retains only in-frame clones and omits some. The sample lists 100,000 or so clones; more than 85% were seen once. This chain uses TRBV1 with TRBJ2-1; the table's D call, TRBD1, has no DNA check behind it. TRBV1 is labeled a pseudogene. The receptor's source is a female donor with multiple sclerosis, enrolled in a pregnancy study. The sequencing here drew on peripheral blood, taken after pregnancy. CDR3 nucleotide sequence: TGCACCAGCAGCCCTACTAGTCTGGGGGCTGGTGAGCAGTTCTTC. This codes for CTSSPTSLGAGEQFF.